This T cell receptor (beta chain) appears in the sequencing data of a study of cytomegalovirus exposure and HLA in healthy donors. Study-level results: The only immune exposure information that was available was CMV serostatus. Excluded: some indistinguishable V segments such as TRBV6-2 and TRBV6-3. In vitro assays verified that three CMV-associated chains recognized CMV antigens specifically. Across donors, presence/absence analyses took sequencing depth to be roughly uniform.

PCR involved 60 Vbeta and 13 Jbeta primers. Using immunoSEQ multiplex PCR, the repertoire was profiled, and TCRdb retains in-frame clones only, with some absent. Of more than 150,000 clones in the sample, about four fifths were seen once. Of note for this clone: Its antigen is unknown.

The V and J ends lost 1 base and 5 bases, in that order; junction bases with no gene match: 9. The germline V gene encodes CDR1 SGHAT and CDR2 FQNNGV. The length of the CDR3 is 17 residues. Sequenced material: PBMCs. This sequence was found in a man aged 35 to 55 in good health and CMV-seronegative. The chain has TRBV11-2 and TRBJ1-1, with TRBD1 matching over 11 bases. In nucleotides, the CDR3 is TGTGCCAGCAGCTTAGCTACCGGACAGGGGGCTGGGACTGAAGCTTTCTTT. The encoded protein is CASSLATGQGAGTEAFF.